This TCR beta chain was identified in a study of glioma-infiltrating T cells after dendritic cell vaccination. Study at large: Between the early 2000s and the early 2010s, patients got autologous tumor lysate-pulsed dendritic cell vaccines.

The junction had 1 base not matched to a gene; V was cut back by 1 base and J by 3 bases. This CDR3 comprises 14 residues. The germline CDR1 and CDR2 sequences are LNHDA and SQIVND (reference sequence). Sequenced by immunoSEQ multiplex PCR; TCRdb stores in-frame clones only, minus some. Altogether 85,000 to 100,000 clones are present, around 84% being singletons, with the ten largest covering around 8%. Indicated time point: after dendritic cell vaccination, including at tumor progression/relapse. No glioblastoma patient carried an isocitrate dehydrogenase mutation. The chain uses TRBV19 and TRBJ1-1, with 8 positions matching TRBD1. The specimen comprised blood, sampled after dendritic cell vaccination. This TCR derives from a human donor with glioblastoma. In DNA form, the CDR3 reads TGTGCCAGTAGTATAGGACAGGGGTACACTGAAGCTTTCTTT. It is translated as CASSIGQGYTEAFF.